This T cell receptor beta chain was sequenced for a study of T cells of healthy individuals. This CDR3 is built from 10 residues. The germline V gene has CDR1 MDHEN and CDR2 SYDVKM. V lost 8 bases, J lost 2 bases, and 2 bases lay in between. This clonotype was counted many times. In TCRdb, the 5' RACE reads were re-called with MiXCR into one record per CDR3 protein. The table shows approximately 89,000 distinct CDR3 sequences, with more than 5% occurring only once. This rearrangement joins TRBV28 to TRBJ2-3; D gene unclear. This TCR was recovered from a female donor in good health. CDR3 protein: CASSTDTQYF. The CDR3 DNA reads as TGTGCCAGCTCCACAGATACGCAGTATTTT.